This T cell receptor (beta chain) was obtained from a study of T cell repertoires in cytomegalovirus infection. From the reads, TCRdb called clonotypes with MiXCR, one entry per CDR3 protein. The sample carries a few hundred thousand distinct CDR3 sequences, roughly 9.5% recorded once. CDR1 is LNHDA, CDR2 SQIVND, per germline (reference sequence). This CDR3 has 14 residues. Trimming took off 3 bases at V and 5 bases at J, with 13 bases between the two ends. The rearrangement joins TRBV19 to TRBJ2-5; perhaps TRBD1 as D (6 bases). Sequencing was carried out using PBMCs. This TCR came from a human donor in good health (CMV status not recorded). Some clones in this sample may be carry-over from other donors' samples. CDR3 protein: CASSMGAKGETQYF. In DNA form, the CDR3 reads TGTGCCAGTAGTATGGGGGCGAAAGGGGAGACCCAGTACTTC. Full variable domain (missing parts from reference TRBV19 and TRBJ2-5): DGGITQSPKYLFRKEGQNVTLSCEQNLNHDAMYWYRQDPGQGLRLIYYSQIVNDFQKGDIAEGYSVSREKKESFPLTVTSAQKNPTAFYLCASSMGAKGETQYFGPGTRLLVL.